Below, one TCR beta chain is given with its context. Its antigen remains unidentified. The sample comes from a study of blood T cells in healthy people across ages. Regarding the study as a whole: TCR beta diversity correlated strongly with naive T cell percentage.

Combining a sample-barcoded 5' primer with a J-beta primer mix, a second PCR ran for 7 to 11 cycles. Via MiXCR, TCRdb re-called the 5' RACE reads, giving one row per CDR3 protein. The table includes around 690,000 distinct CDR3 sequences, around three fifths detected once. The CDR3 consists of 16 residues. Germline V gene sequence: CDR1 MNHEY, CDR2 SMNVEV (reference sequence). Losses at the gene ends were 6 bases for V and 5 bases for J; bases not matched to a gene: 11. Sequenced: blood. This chain uses TRBV27 with TRBJ2-1; TRBD2 matches 9 bases. This sequence was found in a man aged 55 to 70 in good health. The CDR3 DNA reads TGTGCCAGCAGATCGGTTGGGGTAGCGGGGGACAATGAGCAGTTCTTC. Translating gives CASRSVGVAGDNEQFF.